The 24 T cell receptor beta chains below all came from one sample that was sequenced in a study of CD8 T cells in ankylosing spondylitis. TCRdb reprocessed the 5' RACE reads with MiXCR, giving one entry per CDR3 protein. This table has 800,000 to 900,000 distinct CDR3 sequences, approximately 12% appearing once. Regarding the study as a whole: It appeared that ankylosing spondylitis blood was characterized by a TCR beta motif of several highly homologous variants.

Antigens for these TCRs are unknown. The sequenced sample was blood, either unsorted or a sorted T cell fraction (not recorded which). The receptor set was obtained from a male donor with ankylosing spondylitis.

The genes are TRBV7-2 and TRBJ2-5, with 9 positions matching TRBD2. Germline assignment: CDR1 SGHTA and CDR2 FQGNSA. With 1 base clipped from V and 3 bases from J, the junction kept 6 bases outside the gene matches. This CDR3 contains 16 residues. CDR3 nucleotides: TGTGCCAGCAGCTTAGGTTTGACTAGCGGCAAAGAGACCCAGTACTTC. Translation gives CASSLGLTSGKETQYF.

The chain is built from TRBV5-1 and TRBJ2-1; 15 nucleotides align to TRBD2. The CDR3 contains 17 residues. V shed 3 bases, J shed 7 bases, and the junction held 8 bases outside the gene matches. The germline CDR1 and CDR2 sequences are SGHRS and YFSETQ. CDR3 sequence (DNA): TGCGCCAGCAGCTCCGGACTAGCGGGAGGGCGGGGAAATGAGCAGTTCTTC. It codes for CASSSGLAGGRGNEQFF.

The chain is built from TRBV20-1 and TRBJ2-7; possible D gene TRBD2, 5 bases. Germline CDR1 DFQATT, CDR2 SNEGSKA (reference sequence). The germline V and J ends were trimmed by 5 bases and 0 bases, with 20 bases remaining between them. This CDR3 comprises 16 residues. The CDR3 DNA is TGCAGTGCTTTCTCCCCCGGAGGCCTTTTCTCCTACGAGCAGTACTTC. Translating it yields CSAFSPGGLFSYEQYF.

This clonotype has only a few counts. The chain uses TRBV20-1 and TRBJ2-3; 7 nucleotides align to TRBD2. The CDR3 length is 15 residues. Germline lookup yields CDR1 DFQATT and CDR2 SNEGSKA (reference sequence). Losses at the gene ends were 2 bases for V and 0 bases for J; bases not matched to a gene: 5. The CDR3 region is CSARLAAHSTDTQYF. The CDR3 nucleotides are TGCAGTGCTAGACTAGCGGCCCATAGCACAGATACGCAGTATTTT.

This clonotype was seen more than once but under ten times. The chain employs TRBV20-1 and TRBJ1-2; 7 bases are shared with TRBD1. Germline CDR1 is DFQATT and CDR2 is SNEGSKA (reference sequence). The CDR3 is made up of 13 amino acids. V gave up 2 bases and J gave up 2 bases; unmatched junction bases: 2. The CDR3 region is CSARQGQNYGYTF. CDR3 DNA: TGCAGTGCTAGACAGGGACAGAACTATGGCTACACCTTC.

The CDR3 region has the DNA TGCGCCAGCTCCCTGACTAGCGGGGGGTTCAATGAGCAGTTCTTC. Amino acids: CASSLTSGGFNEQFF. J is TRBJ2-1 and V is TRBV5-1, with 13 bases lining up with TRBD2. The CDR3 has 15 amino acids. Germline V gene sequence: CDR1 SGHRS, CDR2 YFSETQ. V shed 7 bases and J 6 bases; nucleotides not matched to a gene: 7. Together with reference TRBV5-1 and TRBJ2-1, the CDR3 gives the full variable domain: KAGVTQTPRYLIKTRGQQVTLSCSPISGHRSVSWYQQTPGQGLQFLFEYFSETQRNKGNFPGRFSGRQFSNSRSEMNVSTLELGDSALYLCASSLTSGGFNEQFFGPGTRLTVL.

This clonotype was observed a handful of times. This CDR3 is CASSLTSGFTGELFF. In DNA, the CDR3 is TGCGCCAGCAGCTTGACTAGCGGGTTCACCGGGGAGCTGTTTTTT. This chain links TRBV5-1 with TRBJ2-2; 9 bases align to TRBD2. The CDR3 spans 15 residues. Germline V gene sequence: CDR1 SGHRS, CDR2 YFSETQ. V was clipped by 1 base and J by 4 bases; unmatched bases: 2. Drawing the rest from reference TRBV5-1 and TRBJ2-2, the complete variable domain is KAGVTQTPRYLIKTRGQQVTLSCSPISGHRSVSWYQQTPGQGLQFLFEYFSETQRNKGNFPGRFSGRQFSNSRSEMNVSTLELGDSALYLCASSLTSGFTGELFFGEGSRLTVL.

This clonotype was seen a few times. The chain recombines TRBV20-1 with TRBJ1-1, with D perhaps matching TRBD1 (5 bases). V dropped 5 bases and J dropped 11 bases, with 18 bases sitting between them. The germline CDR1 and CDR2 sequences are DFQATT and SNEGSKA (reference sequence). The CDR3 runs 12 residues. The CDR3 nucleotides read TGCAGTGCTGTGGGACGGAGAGAGAATGCTTTCTTT. It specifies CSAVGRRENAFF.

This clonotype has ten or more counts. V and J are TRBV12-3 or TRBV12-4 and TRBJ2-1, with a possible D match to TRBD2 (5 bases). Deletions cut 7 bases from V and 7 bases from J, with 8 bases between. This CDR3 is 11 amino acids long. The CDR3 reads CASTPGNEQFF. The CDR3 nucleotides are TGTGCCAGCACCCCGGGGAATGAGCAGTTCTTC.

A remark on this clonotype: At one end the junction does not follow the germline gene, possibly because of a read error. In DNA form, the CDR3 reads TGTGCTAGCAGCTTAGGGACAGCCCTAGGCACAGATACGCAGTATTTT. Its translation: CASSLGTALGTDTQYF. The rearrangement uses TRBV7-7 and TRBJ2-3; 7 positions agree with TRBD1. CDR1 SSHAT and CDR2 FNYEAQ come from the germline V gene (reference sequence). This CDR3 contains 16 residues.

The CDR3 nucleotides read TGCGCCAGCAGTTTCCAGAAATTCTATGGCTACACCTTC. Amino acid sequence: CASSFQKFYGYTF. The chain employs TRBV4-3 and TRBJ1-2; unclear D gene. V was cut by 6 bases and J by 4 bases, with 12 bases left in between. Germline-derived CDR1 and CDR2 are LGHNA and YSLEER. The CDR3 spans 13 residues.

This clonotype appeared a few times. The V and J genes are TRBV7-2 and TRBJ1-1, with 8 bases that match TRBD1. Trimming removed 4 bases from V and 1 base from J; junction bases left unmatched: 8. Germline CDR1 SGHTA, CDR2 FQGNSA. CDR3 length equals 16 residues. In nucleotides, the CDR3 is TGTGCCAGCAGCTCGGTCACCGGGACAGGGAACACTGAAGCTTTCTTT. Its protein is CASSSVTGTGNTEAFF.

A few counts support this clonotype. The rearrangement joins TRBV6-1 to TRBJ2-2; maybe TRBD2 (6 bases). Germline CDR1 reads MNHNS; CDR2 reads SASEGT. Trimming cost V 7 bases and J 2 bases, with 11 bases left between them. There are 14 residues in the CDR3. The CDR3 region is CASNGGGNTGELFF. The CDR3 coding sequence is TGTGCCAGCAATGGGGGAGGTAACACCGGGGAGCTGTTTTTT.

The table lists this clonotype with many counts. The CDR3 protein is CASSQDHQETQYF. The CDR3 nucleotides are TGCGCCAGCAGTCAGGACCACCAAGAGACCCAGTACTTC. V and J are TRBV5-1 and TRBJ2-5, with D unclear. Trimming pared 5 bases from V and 0 bases from J, leaving 8 bases between. Germline V gene lookup returns CDR1 SGHRS and CDR2 YFSETQ. CDR3 size: 13 residues.

The V gene is TRBV6-2 or TRBV6-3, the J gene TRBJ2-7, with TRBD1 as a possible D gene (6 bases). V lost 2 bases and J 2 bases, leaving 16 bases between the germline ends. This CDR3 is built from 16 residues. The germline gives CDR1 MNHEY, CDR2 SVGEGT. The CDR3 DNA reads TGTGCCAGCAGTTACATGGGCGGCAGGGGCCCCTACGAGCAGTACTTC. This translates into CASSYMGGRGPYEQYF.

This clonotype was counted between two and nine times. CDR3: CASSTDRTLYNSPLHF. The DNA of the CDR3 is TGTGCCAGTAGCACGGACAGGACTCTCTATAATTCACCCCTCCACTTT. The rearrangement joins TRBV19 to TRBJ1-6; 7 bases agree with TRBD1. The CDR3 loop spans 16 amino acids. Losses at the gene ends were 6 bases for V and 3 bases for J; bases not matched to a gene: 8. CDR1 and CDR2 (germline): LNHDA, SQIVND (reference sequence). The whole variable domain, filled in from reference TRBV19 and TRBJ1-6, reads DGGITQSPKYLFRKEGQNVTLSCEQNLNHDAMYWYRQDPGQGLRLIYYSQIVNDFQKGDIAEGYSVSREKKESFPLTVTSAQKNPTAFYLCASSTDRTLYNSPLHFGNGTRLTVT.

This clonotype has ten or more counts. V is TRBV7-8 and J is TRBJ2-5; perhaps TRBD1 as D (6 bases). The germline V and J ends were trimmed by 4 bases and 8 bases, with 14 bases remaining between them. Germline lookup yields CDR1 SGHVS and CDR2 FQNEAQ. The CDR3 has 13 amino acids. The CDR3 DNA is TGTGCCAGCAGCTCCGAGGGGGTGGTAACCCAGTACTTC. It translates to CASSSEGVVTQYF.

This chain uses TRBV7-3 with TRBJ2-6, with D uncertain. V was clipped by 0 bases and J by 0 bases, with 15 bases between them. This CDR3 has 19 residues. Germline values: CDR1 SGHTA, CDR2 FQGTGA. The CDR3 is CASSLTFLAGSSGANVLTF. The CDR3 DNA reads as TGTGCCAGCAGCTTAACCTTTTTGGCTGGCAGCTCTGGGGCCAACGTCCTGACTTTC. The complete variable domain, with remaining parts taken from reference TRBV7-3 and TRBJ2-6, reads GAGVSQTPSNKVTEKGKYVELRCDPISGHTALYWYRQSLGQGPEFLIYFQGTGAADDSGLPNDRFFAVRPEGSVSTLKIQRTERGDSAVYLCASSLTFLAGSSGANVLTFGAGSRLTVL.

V is TRBV10-3 and J is TRBJ2-3; D is undetermined. CDR1 and CDR2 from the germline V gene are ENHRY and SYGVKD. This CDR3 has 12 residues. The V gene lost 3 bases and the J gene lost 8 bases, with 9 bases spanning the gap. CDR3 in DNA: TGTGCCATCAGTGACCCGGGCGGTACGCAGTATTTT. As protein: CAISDPGGTQYF.

The chain has TRBV20-1 and TRBJ2-3; D not resolved. This CDR3 region has 13 residues. CDR1 and CDR2 from the germline V gene are DFQATT and SNEGSKA (reference sequence). The ends were cut back, 0 bases at V and 6 bases at J, with 10 bases in the middle. For the CDR3, the DNA is TGCAGTGCTAGAGACTCGGGTTTGGATACGCAGTATTTT. Protein: CSARDSGLDTQYF.

The chain recombines TRBV6-5 with TRBJ1-5; D is unclear. Trimming left V 0 bases short and J 5 bases short, with 8 bases between. Germline V CDR1 and CDR2: MNHEY, SVGAGI. This CDR3 is 14 amino acids long. This chain's CDR3 is CASSYSEADQPQHF. For the CDR3, the DNA is TGTGCCAGCAGTTACTCCGAGGCCGATCAGCCCCAGCATTTT.

CDR3 coding DNA: TGTGCCAGCAGTGACTCCTGGACAGGGTCGGACACTGAAGCTTTCTTT. Translation: CASSDSWTGSDTEAFF. J is TRBJ1-1 and V is TRBV6-4; TRBD1 matches 8 bases. This CDR3 region has 16 residues. Germline CDR1 MRHNA, CDR2 SNTAGT. J was trimmed by 3 bases and V by 0 bases; bases with no gene match: 6.

The CDR3 DNA reads TGTGCCAGCAGCTTAGAGACAGGGGAGAAGTTCTTC. Residues: CASSLETGEKFF. V usage is TRBV7-9 and J usage is TRBJ2-1, with TRBD1 matching over 8 bases. The junction had 4 bases not matched to a gene; V was cut back by 1 base and J by 14 bases. The CDR3 extends over 12 amino acids. Per germline, CDR1 SEHNR and CDR2 FQNEAQ (reference sequence).

The chain uses TRBV7-2 and TRBJ2-5, with 9 bases matching TRBD2. The CDR3 contains 15 residues. V was clipped by 5 bases and J by 5 bases; unmatched bases: 9. The V gene's germline CDR1 is SGHTA and CDR2 FQGNSA. The CDR3 sequence: CASSPAGGPRETQYF. As DNA, the CDR3 is TGTGCCAGCAGCCCCGCGGGAGGGCCGAGGGAGACCCAGTACTTC.